This passage covers 12 T cell receptor beta chains from one sample sequenced in a study of beta chain features in type 1 diabetes. No antigen has been assigned to these receptors. The isolated RNA, all of it, was reverse transcribed, so expressed TCRB transcripts were what got sequenced. This table comes from immunoSEQ multiplex PCR, and its TCRdb copy is limited to in-frame clones, with some not included. The sample has some 330,000 clones; roughly 12% are singletons. Study-wide results and limits: For Type 1 diabetes patients, all four CD4+ subsets carried TCRB CDR3s that were moderately but significantly shorter.

The sample comprised naive CD4+ T cells from blood. Source of these receptors: a woman between 18 and 30 years old with type 1 diabetes.

This clone was counted only a few times. The identical CDR3 is also encoded by other nucleotide sequences in the sample. V usage is TRBV9 and J usage is TRBJ2-1; D is undetermined. Germline V lookup: CDR1 SGDLS, CDR2 YYNGEE. The ends were cut back, 0 bases at V and 0 bases at J, with 7 bases in the middle. The CDR3 runs to 15 residues. CDR3 DNA: TGTGCCAGCAGCGTAGACCCGAGCTCCTACAATGAGCAGTTCTTC. It translates to CASSVDPSSYNEQFF.

Only a few counts were recorded for this clone. The chain recombines TRBV6-6 with TRBJ1-1, with TRBD1 matching over 7 bases. V was pared by 6 bases and J by 11 bases, with 12 bases of the junction left unmatched. The CDR3 loop spans 13 amino acids. Germline values: CDR1 MNHNY, CDR2 SVGAGI (reference sequence). CDR3 bases: TGTGCCAGCAGCCGCACAGGGGAAGGTTTCGCTTTCTTT. Its translation is CASSRTGEGFAFF.

This clone was seen a few times. This chain uses TRBV7-2 with TRBJ1-1; TRBD1 is a possible D gene (5 bases). The V gene lost 1 base and the J gene lost 4 bases, with 10 bases spanning the gap. Germline V CDR1 and CDR2: SGHTA, FQGNSA. The CDR3 sequence is 14 residues long. The CDR3 nucleotides read TGTGCCAGCAGCTTAGGCGGGGGAGTCACTGAAGCTTTCTTT. Amino acid sequence: CASSLGGGVTEAFF.

There are a few counts of this clone. CDR3 sequence reads: CASSLNRDRRNEKLFF. CDR3 nucleotide sequence: TGCGCCAGCAGCCTGAACCGGGACAGGAGGAATGAAAAACTGTTTTTT. The rearrangement joins TRBV4-3 to TRBJ1-4; 8 bases are a match to TRBD1. The V gene end was trimmed by 4 bases and the J gene end by 5 bases; junction bases not matched to a gene: 9. Germline loops: CDR1 LGHNA, CDR2 YSLEER. This CDR3 region has 16 residues.

This clone has only a few counts. Here the CDR3 reads CASRLAGAEQFF. As DNA, the CDR3 is TGTGCCAGCAGACTAGCGGGGGCTGAGCAGTTCTTC. The chain recombines TRBV6-1 with TRBJ2-1; 11 bases map to TRBD2. CDR3 length: 12 residues. V lost 6 bases, J lost 9 bases, and 1 base stayed unmatched. Germline V lookup: CDR1 MNHNS, CDR2 SASEGT.

The rearrangement joins TRBV9 to TRBJ2-1; TRBD1 is a possible D gene (6 bases). The CDR3 has 17 residues. Per the germline V gene, CDR1 is SGDLS and CDR2 is YYNGEE. V was cut by 1 base and J by 9 bases, with 23 bases left in between. CDR3 nucleotide sequence: TGTGCCAGCAGCGTAAGGGCAGGGGACCCGAGAGCTAGTGAGCAGTTCTTC. Translating gives CASSVRAGDPRASEQFF.

Note on this clone: Other DNA sequences from this sample encode an identical CDR3 as well. This chain connects TRBV19 to TRBJ1-2; TRBD1 matches at 9 bases. J was trimmed by 0 bases and V by 3 bases; bases with no gene match: 2. The CDR3 runs to 15 residues. Germline V gives CDR1 LNHDA, CDR2 SQIVND (reference sequence). The CDR3: CASSIDRGANYGYTF. CDR3 coding DNA: TGTGCCAGTAGTATCGACAGGGGGGCTAACTATGGCTACACCTTC.

There are a few counts of this clone. The CDR3 loop is CASSLAFPGNYGYTF. The CDR3 nucleotides are TGTGCCAGCAGCTTAGCGTTCCCGGGTAACTATGGCTACACCTTC. This sequence joins TRBV7-9 and TRBJ1-2, with no clear D. The ends were cut back, 0 bases at V and 1 base at J, with 9 bases in the middle. This CDR3 spans 15 amino acids. Germline V CDR1 and CDR2: SEHNR, FQNEAQ (reference sequence).

The gene calls are TRBV18 and TRBJ2-1; D is uncertain. V dropped 4 bases and J dropped 7 bases, with 8 bases sitting between them. The CDR3 is 12 residues long. Germline V gene sequence: CDR1 KGHSH, CDR2 LQKENI. The CDR3 DNA follows: TGTGCCAGCTCACTCAACTCTAATGAGCAGTTCTTC. Translating it yields CASSLNSNEQFF. Full variable domain (remainder filled in from reference TRBV18 and TRBJ2-1): NAGVMQNPRHLVRRRGQEARLRCSPMKGHSHVYWYRQLPEEGLKFMVYLQKENIIDESGMPKERFSAEFPKEGPSILRIQQVVRGDSAAYFCASSLNSNEQFFGPGTRLTVL.

In regard to this clone: Other DNA sequences of this sample code for an identical CDR3. DNA for the CDR3: TGCGCCAGCAGCCCAGGGACAGCCCAAGAGACCCAGTACTTC. It yields the protein CASSPGTAQETQYF. This chain connects TRBV5-1 to TRBJ2-5; 7 bases fit TRBD1. The CDR3 covers 14 residues. V lost 4 bases and J lost 1; bases outside the gene matches: 4. The germline V gene encodes CDR1 SGHRS and CDR2 YFSETQ.

The J gene is TRBJ2-6, the V gene TRBV28; 7 bases line up with TRBD1. Germline V CDR1 and CDR2: MDHEN, SYDVKM. The CDR3 is 18 amino acids. Trimming cost V 3 bases and J 4 bases; bases outside gene matches: 12. The CDR3 is CASSFKQGLVAGANVLTF. CDR3 nucleotides: TGTGCCAGCAGTTTCAAACAGGGGCTCGTGGCCGGGGCCAACGTCCTGACTTTC.

Concerning this clone itself: The same CDR3 arises from other DNA sequences in this sample as well. V usage is TRBV19 and J usage is TRBJ2-5; a possible D gene is TRBD2 (6 bases). Germline loops: CDR1 LNHDA, CDR2 SQIVND (reference sequence). V dropped 3 bases and J dropped 5 bases, with 10 bases sitting between them. CDR3 size: 13 residues. The CDR3 spells CASSIGGSETQYF. The DNA for the CDR3 is TGTGCCAGTAGTATTGGGGGGAGTGAGACCCAGTACTTC.